The clone carrying this T cell receptor (beta chain) has a handful of counts. Its antigen is unknown. V lost 1 base and J lost 6, with 17 bases in between. CDR3 size: 15 residues. Germline CDR1 and CDR2: SGHRS and YFSETQ. The data were obtained in a study of response to subunit inactivated influenza vaccine. MiXCR, applied by TCRdb to the RT-PCR reads, yields one record per CDR3 protein. The sample lists roughly 500,000 distinct CDR3 sequences, approximately 17% occurring once. Findings of the study overall: Authors suggested that a seasonal influenza vaccination recruits few new T cells each time.

The chain employs TRBV5-1 and TRBJ2-7; a weak D match, TRBD1 (6 bases). This TCR was recovered from a man aged 50 to 69 who received an inactivated influenza vaccine. The sequencing used CD4+ T cells sorted from PBMCs, collected about 23 months after vaccination. The CDR3 loop is CASSLSPSGQREQYF. DNA for the CDR3: TGCGCCAGCAGCTTGTCCCCCTCGGGACAACGCGAGCAGTACTTC. The full variable domain, rest sourced from reference TRBV5-1 and TRBJ2-7, is KAGVTQTPRYLIKTRGQQVTLSCSPISGHRSVSWYQQTPGQGLQFLFEYFSETQRNKGNFPGRFSGRQFSNSRSEMNVSTLELGDSALYLCASSLSPSGQREQYFGPGTRLTVT.